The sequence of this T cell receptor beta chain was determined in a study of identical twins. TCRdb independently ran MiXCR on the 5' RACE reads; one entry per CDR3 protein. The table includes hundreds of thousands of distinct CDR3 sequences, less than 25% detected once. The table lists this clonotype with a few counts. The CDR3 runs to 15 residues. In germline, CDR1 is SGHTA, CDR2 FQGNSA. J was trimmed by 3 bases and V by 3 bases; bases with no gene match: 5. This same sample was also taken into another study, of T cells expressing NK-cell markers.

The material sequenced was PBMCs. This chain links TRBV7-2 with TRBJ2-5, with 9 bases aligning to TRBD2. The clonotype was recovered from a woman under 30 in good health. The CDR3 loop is CASSFSGSSEETQYF. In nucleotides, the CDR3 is TGTGCCAGCAGCTTTAGCGGGAGTTCGGAAGAGACCCAGTACTTC.